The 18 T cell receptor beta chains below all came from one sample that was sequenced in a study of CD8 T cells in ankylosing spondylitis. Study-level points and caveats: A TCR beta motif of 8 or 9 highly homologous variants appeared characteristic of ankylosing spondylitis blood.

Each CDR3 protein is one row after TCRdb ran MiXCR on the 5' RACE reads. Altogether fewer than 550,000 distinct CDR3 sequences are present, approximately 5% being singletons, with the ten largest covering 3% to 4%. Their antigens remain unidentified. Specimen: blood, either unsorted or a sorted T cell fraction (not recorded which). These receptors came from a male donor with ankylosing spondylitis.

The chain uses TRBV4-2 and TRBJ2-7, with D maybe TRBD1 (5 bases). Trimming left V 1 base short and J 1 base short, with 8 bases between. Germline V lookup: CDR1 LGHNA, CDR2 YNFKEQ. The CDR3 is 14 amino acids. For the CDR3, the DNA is TGTGCCAGCAGCCAAGGGGGCCTTTCCTACGAGCAGTACTTC. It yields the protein CASSQGGLSYEQYF.

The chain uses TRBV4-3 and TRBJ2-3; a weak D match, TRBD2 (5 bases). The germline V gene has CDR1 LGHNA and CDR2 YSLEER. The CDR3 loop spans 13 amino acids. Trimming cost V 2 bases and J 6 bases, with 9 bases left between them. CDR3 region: CASSQHPGDTQYF. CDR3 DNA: TGCGCCAGCAGCCAACACCCGGGGGATACGCAGTATTTT.

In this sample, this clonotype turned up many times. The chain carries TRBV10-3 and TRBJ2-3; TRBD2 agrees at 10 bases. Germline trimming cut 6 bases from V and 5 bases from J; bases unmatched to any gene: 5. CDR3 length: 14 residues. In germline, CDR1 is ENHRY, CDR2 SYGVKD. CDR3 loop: CAIRLAGVGDTQYF. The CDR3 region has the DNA TGTGCCATCAGGCTAGCGGGAGTGGGAGATACGCAGTATTTT.

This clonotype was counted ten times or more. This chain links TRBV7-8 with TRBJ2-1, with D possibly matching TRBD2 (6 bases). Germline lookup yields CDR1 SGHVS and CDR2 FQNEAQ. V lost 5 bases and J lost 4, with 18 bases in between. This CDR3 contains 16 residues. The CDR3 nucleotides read TGTGCCAGCAGCCCCCTCCGCGGGGTAAATTACAATGAGCAGTTCTTC. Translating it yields CASSPLRGVNYNEQFF.

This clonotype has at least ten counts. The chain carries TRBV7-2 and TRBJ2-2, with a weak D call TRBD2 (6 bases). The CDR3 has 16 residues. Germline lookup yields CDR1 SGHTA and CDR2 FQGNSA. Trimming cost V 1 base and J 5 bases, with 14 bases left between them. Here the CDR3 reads CASSLVVGGPTGELFF. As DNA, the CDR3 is TGTGCCAGCAGCTTAGTGGTGGGGGGACCAACCGGGGAGCTGTTTTTT.

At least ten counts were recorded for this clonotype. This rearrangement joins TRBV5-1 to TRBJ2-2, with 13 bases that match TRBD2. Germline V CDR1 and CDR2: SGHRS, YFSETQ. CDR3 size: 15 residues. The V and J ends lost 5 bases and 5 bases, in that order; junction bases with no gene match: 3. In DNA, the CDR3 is TGCGCCAGCAGAATGGGACTAGCGGGGACCGGGGAGCTGTTTTTT. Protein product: CASRMGLAGTGELFF.

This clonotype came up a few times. The CDR3 region is CASSLVLNSNQPQHF. CDR3 nucleotides: TGTGCCAGCAGTTTGGTCCTTAATAGCAATCAGCCCCAGCATTTT. V gene TRBV28 combines with J gene TRBJ1-5; no clear D. The CDR3 runs 15 residues. Germline loops: CDR1 MDHEN, CDR2 SYDVKM. V was pared by 3 bases and J by 0 bases, with 9 bases between.

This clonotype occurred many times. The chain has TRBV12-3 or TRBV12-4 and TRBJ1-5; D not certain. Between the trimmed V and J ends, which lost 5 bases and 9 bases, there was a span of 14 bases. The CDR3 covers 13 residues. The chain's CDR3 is CASSVNGPGPQHF. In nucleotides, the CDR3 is TGTGCCAGCAGTGTAAACGGTCCGGGGCCCCAGCATTTT.

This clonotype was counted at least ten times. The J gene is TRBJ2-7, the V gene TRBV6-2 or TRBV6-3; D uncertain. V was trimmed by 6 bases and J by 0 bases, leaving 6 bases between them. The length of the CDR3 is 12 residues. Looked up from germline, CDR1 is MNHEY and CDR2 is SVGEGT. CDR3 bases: TGTGCCAGCAGCCGTTCCTCCTACGAGCAGTACTTC. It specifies CASSRSSYEQYF.

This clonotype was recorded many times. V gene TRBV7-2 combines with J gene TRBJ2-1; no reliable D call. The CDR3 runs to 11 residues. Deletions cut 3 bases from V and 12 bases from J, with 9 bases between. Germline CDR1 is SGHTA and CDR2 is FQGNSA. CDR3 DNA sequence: TGTGCCAGCAGCTTTGATGCAGGGCAGTTCTTC. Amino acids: CASSFDAGQFF.

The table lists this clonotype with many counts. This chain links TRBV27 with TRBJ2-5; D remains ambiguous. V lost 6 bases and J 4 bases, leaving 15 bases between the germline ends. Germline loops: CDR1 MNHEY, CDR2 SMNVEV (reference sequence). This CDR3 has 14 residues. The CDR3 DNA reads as TGTGCCAGCAGAGAATTAGGTTTCGGAGAGACCCAGTACTTC. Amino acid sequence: CASRELGFGETQYF.

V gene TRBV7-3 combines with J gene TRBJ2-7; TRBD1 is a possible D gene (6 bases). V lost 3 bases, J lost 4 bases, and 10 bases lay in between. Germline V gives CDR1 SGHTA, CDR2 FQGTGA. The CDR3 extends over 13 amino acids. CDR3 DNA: TGTGCCAGCAGCTTTCCTACAGGGTACGAGCAGTACTTC. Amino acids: CASSFPTGYEQYF.

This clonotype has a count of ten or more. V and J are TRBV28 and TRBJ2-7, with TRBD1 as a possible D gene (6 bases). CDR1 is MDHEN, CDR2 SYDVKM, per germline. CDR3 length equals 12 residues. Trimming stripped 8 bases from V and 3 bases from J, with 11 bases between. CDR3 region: CASQGTIYEQYF. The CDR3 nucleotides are TGTGCCAGCCAAGGGACAATCTACGAGCAGTACTTC.

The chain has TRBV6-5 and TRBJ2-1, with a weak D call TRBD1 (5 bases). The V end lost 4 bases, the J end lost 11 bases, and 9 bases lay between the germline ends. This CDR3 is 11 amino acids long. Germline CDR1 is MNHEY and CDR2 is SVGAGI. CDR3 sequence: CASSSGYQQFF. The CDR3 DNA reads TGTGCCAGCAGTTCAGGGTACCAGCAGTTCTTC.

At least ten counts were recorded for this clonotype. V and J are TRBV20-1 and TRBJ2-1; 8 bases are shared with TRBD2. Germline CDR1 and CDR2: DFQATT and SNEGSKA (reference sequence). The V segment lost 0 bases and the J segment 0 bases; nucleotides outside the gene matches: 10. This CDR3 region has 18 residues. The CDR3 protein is CSARDRSSGKSSYNEQFF. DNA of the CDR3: TGCAGTGCTAGAGATCGGAGTAGCGGGAAGAGCTCCTACAATGAGCAGTTCTTC.

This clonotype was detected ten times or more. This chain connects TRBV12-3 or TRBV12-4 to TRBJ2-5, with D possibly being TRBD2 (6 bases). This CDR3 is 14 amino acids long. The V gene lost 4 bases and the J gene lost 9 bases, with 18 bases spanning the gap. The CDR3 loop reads CASSYGAGRFAQYF. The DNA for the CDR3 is TGTGCCAGCAGTTATGGGGCGGGGAGGTTCGCCCAGTACTTC.

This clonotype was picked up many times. CDR3 sequence (DNA): TGCAGCGTTGAGGGGAACCCCAGGTATGCTTTCTTT. Protein sequence: CSVEGNPRYAFF. The V and J genes are TRBV29-1 and TRBJ1-1; D ambiguous. The CDR3 covers 12 residues. Trimming stripped 3 bases from V and 11 bases from J, with 16 bases between. Germline loops: CDR1 SQVTM, CDR2 ANQGSEA. Complete variable domain (other parts from reference TRBV29-1 and TRBJ1-1): SAVISQKPSRDICQRGTSLTIQCQVDSQVTMMFWYRQQPGQSLTLIATANQGSEATYESGFVIDKFPISRPNLTFSTLTVSNMSPEDSSIYLCSVEGNPRYAFFGQGTRLTVV.

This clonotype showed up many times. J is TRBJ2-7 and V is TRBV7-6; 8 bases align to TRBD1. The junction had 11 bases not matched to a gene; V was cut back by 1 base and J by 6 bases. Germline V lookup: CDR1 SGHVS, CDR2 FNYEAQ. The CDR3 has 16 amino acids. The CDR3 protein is CASSLGRTGQDPEQYF. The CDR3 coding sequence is TGTGCCAGCAGCTTAGGGAGAACGGGACAGGATCCCGAGCAGTACTTC.